The 10 T cell receptor beta chains in this list originate from one sample, sequenced in a study of Tregs in tolerant kidney transplant recipients. Repertoires were generated with immunoSEQ multiplex PCR, while TCRdb's copy carries only in-frame clones and drops some. The sample carries approximately 100,000 clones, over 85% recorded once. Source: CD4+ T cells from blood, taken before the transplant. The origin of the receptors is a human donor who received a combined kidney and bone marrow transplant.

This clone appeared a single time. The chain recombines TRBV11-3 with TRBJ1-1; D gene unclear. Germline V gene data show CDR1 as SGHNT and CDR2 as YENEEA. The CDR3 extends over 13 amino acids. Trimming pared 5 bases from V and 0 bases from J, leaving 7 bases between. CDR3 bases: TGTGCCAGCAGCAGGCAGGTGAACACTGAAGCTTTCTTT. Protein product: CASSRQVNTEAFF.

The V call is TRBV7-8, the J call TRBJ2-7, with 8 bases that match TRBD1. Trimming cost V 4 bases and J 5 bases; bases outside gene matches: 7. Looked up from germline, CDR1 is SGHVS and CDR2 is FQNEAQ. This CDR3 has 14 amino acids. CDR3: CASSSPPGGNEQYF. The CDR3, as DNA: TGTGCCAGCAGCTCCCCCCCAGGGGGCAACGAGCAGTACTTC.

This clone appeared once. CDR3 residues: CASSSMDRRSYNSPLHF. The CDR3 DNA sequence: TGTGCCAGCAGCTCTATGGACAGACGCTCCTATAATTCACCCCTCCACTTT. This sequence joins TRBV7-6 and TRBJ1-6; D is possibly TRBD1 (6 bases). The CDR3 loop spans 17 amino acids. Germline lookup yields CDR1 SGHVS and CDR2 FNYEAQ. Trimming removed 4 bases from V and 0 bases from J, with 13 bases in between.

The chain carries TRBV18 and TRBJ2-2; D gene unclear. In germline, CDR1 is KGHSH, CDR2 LQKENI. With 6 bases removed from V and 6 bases from J, the gap between germline ends came to 14 bases. This CDR3 has 14 amino acids. The CDR3 protein is CASSPQTTAGELFF. CDR3 sequence (DNA): TGTGCCAGCTCGCCCCAAACTACGGCCGGGGAGCTGTTTTTT.

The J gene is TRBJ1-5, the V gene TRBV7-9; 8 nucleotides line up with TRBD1. There are 15 residues in the CDR3. The germline CDR1 and CDR2 sequences are SEHNR and FQNEAQ (reference sequence). Losses at the gene ends were 5 bases for V and 3 bases for J; bases not matched to a gene: 6. The DNA for the CDR3 is TGTGCCAGCAGCGATACAGGGGGAATCAATCAGCCCCAGCATTTT. It is translated as CASSDTGGINQPQHF. The entire variable domain, with the rest obtained from reference TRBV7-9 and TRBJ1-5, is as follows: DTGVSQNPRHKITKRGQNVTFRCDPISEHNRLYWYRQTLGQGPEFLTYFQNEAQLEKSRLLSDRFSAERPKGSFSTLEIQRTEQGDSAMYLCASSDTGGINQPQHFGDGTRLSIL.

The V and J genes are TRBV7-2 and TRBJ2-7; D is perhaps TRBD2 (7 bases). V was trimmed by 3 bases and J by 3 bases, leaving 15 bases between them. There are 15 residues in the CDR3. Germline V CDR1 and CDR2: SGHTA, FQGNSA. CDR3 sequence (DNA): TGTGCCAGCAGCTTGGGGGGCGGGAGTAGCTACGAGCAGTACTTC. The encoded protein is CASSLGGGSSYEQYF.

This chain joins TRBV5-1 and TRBJ2-5, with TRBD1 matching over 7 bases. Germline CDR1 and CDR2: SGHRS and YFSETQ. The trim removed 5 bases at V and 5 bases at J, leaving 9 bases unmatched. The CDR3 is 14 residues long. CDR3 sequence (DNA): TGCGCCAGCAGTTATGAGGGGGCGCGGGAGACCCAGTACTTC. It yields the protein CASSYEGARETQYF.

This clone was picked up one time. The chain couples TRBV11-1 to TRBJ2-7; 10 bases line up with TRBD2. The V and J ends lost 3 bases and 3 bases, in that order; junction bases with no gene match: 5. The CDR3 loop spans 15 amino acids. Looked up from germline, CDR1 is SGHAT and CDR2 is FQDESV (reference sequence). In DNA, the CDR3 is TGTGCCAGCAGCTTCTCGGCTAGCGGGAGCTACGAGCAGTACTTC. This gives the protein CASSFSASGSYEQYF.

J is TRBJ2-2 and V is TRBV18; 9 nucleotides agree with TRBD1. Germline loops: CDR1 KGHSH, CDR2 LQKENI. V gave up 2 bases and J gave up 3 bases; unmatched junction bases: 10. CDR3 size: 18 residues. The CDR3 region is CASSPRSHRGQYTGELFF. The DNA of the CDR3 is TGTGCCAGCTCACCAAGGAGTCACAGGGGGCAATACACCGGGGAGCTGTTTTTT.

The CDR3, as DNA: TGTGCCAGCAGGGACAGGGGTCAGCTAGGTGGCTACACCTTC. Its translation: CASRDRGQLGGYTF. This rearrangement joins TRBV6-1 to TRBJ1-2, with 9 bases matching TRBD1. This CDR3 is built from 14 residues. CDR1 is MNHNS, CDR2 SASEGT, per germline. V lost 6 bases to trimming and J lost 7 bases; unmatched junction nucleotides: 9.